One sample yielded the 30 T cell receptor beta chains listed below, sequenced in a study of PD-1 blockade in classical Hodgkin lymphoma. Sequenced by immunoSEQ multiplex PCR; TCRdb stores in-frame clones only, minus some. The sample yields fewer than 35,000 clones, around 80% seen once. Time point described: cycle 4 day 1 (C4D1), after less than 7 weeks of nivolumab. Patients all relapsed after autologous stem cell transplantation, and there was variation in brentuximab vedotin exposure. Magnetic negative selection purified CD4+ T cells from thawed PBMCs. Sequenced material: CD4+ T cells from blood, taken before the fourth cycle of nivolumab. Receptors originate from a human donor with classical Hodgkin lymphoma.

This clone was seen a few times. V gene TRBV6-1 combines with J gene TRBJ1-5; possible D gene TRBD1, 6 bases. The V end lost 2 bases, the J end lost 4 bases, and 12 bases lay between the germline ends. Per germline, CDR1 MNHNS and CDR2 SASEGT. This CDR3 is 15 amino acids long. The CDR3 DNA reads TGTGCCAGCAGTGAAAACAGGGCGATAAATCAGCCCCAGCATTTT. Amino acid sequence: CASSENRAINQPQHF.

The chain links TRBV6-5 to TRBJ1-1, with 8 bases fitting TRBD1. Germline V lookup: CDR1 MNHEY, CDR2 SVGAGI. The V segment lost 5 bases and the J segment 8 bases; nucleotides outside the gene matches: 7. CDR3 length: 13 residues. This CDR3 reads CASSPRTGKEAFF. CDR3 sequence (DNA): TGTGCCAGCAGTCCCCGGACAGGGAAAGAAGCTTTCTTT.

This clone was observed a handful of times. This chain connects TRBV15 to TRBJ1-5, with D tentatively TRBD1 (5 bases). With 3 bases removed from V and 6 bases from J, the gap between germline ends came to 12 bases. Germline CDR1 is LNHNV and CDR2 is YYDKDF (reference sequence). CDR3 size: 14 residues. As DNA, the CDR3 is TGTGCCACCAGCAGGGGTGGGGGGGGTCAGCCCCAGCATTTT. It is translated as CATSRGGGGQPQHF.

The chain couples TRBV7-7 to TRBJ2-2; D not resolved. CDR1 is SSHAT, CDR2 FNYEAQ, per germline (reference sequence). CDR3 size: 15 residues. V shed 5 bases and J shed 0 bases, with 10 bases lying between them. The CDR3 DNA sequence: TGTGCCAGCAGCCCCGACACCCCGAACACCGGGGAGCTGTTTTTT. Translation: CASSPDTPNTGELFF.

This chain connects TRBV4-1 to TRBJ1-5; 9 bases are a match to TRBD1. The ends lost 6 bases at V and 5 bases at J; junction bases unmatched: 11. Germline V lookup: CDR1 MGHRA, CDR2 YSYEKL. CDR3 length: 16 residues. For the CDR3, the DNA is TGCGCCAGCAGACCTGACCCCGGACAGGGGCATCAGCCCCAGCATTTT. This sequence encodes CASRPDPGQGHQPQHF.

CDR3 coding DNA: TGTGCCACCAGCAGAGATCGGTTAGGGGGAGACAATGAGCAGTTCTTC. Protein: CATSRDRLGGDNEQFF. The chain has TRBV15 and TRBJ2-1, with a weak D call TRBD1 (6 bases). This CDR3 spans 16 amino acids. Germline assignment: CDR1 LNHNV and CDR2 YYDKDF (reference sequence). V dropped 0 bases and J dropped 5 bases, with 14 bases sitting between them. The variable domain in full, completed from reference TRBV15 and TRBJ2-1, reads DAMVIQNPRYQVTQFGKPVTLSCSQTLNHNVMYWYQQKSSQAPKLLFHYYDKDFNNEADTPDNFQSRRPNTSFCFLDIRSPGLGDTAMYLCATSRDRLGGDNEQFFGPGTRLTVL.

The chain employs TRBV10-3 and TRBJ2-2; D is undetermined. The CDR3 loop spans 14 amino acids. The V and J ends lost 6 bases and 2 bases respectively, with 10 bases between them. Germline CDR1 reads ENHRY; CDR2 reads SYGVKD. CDR3: CAIRTAGNTGELFF. The CDR3 DNA reads as TGTGCCATCAGGACGGCAGGAAACACCGGGGAGCTGTTTTTT.

This rearrangement joins TRBV7-2 to TRBJ1-5; D is undetermined. The CDR3 is 12 amino acids. The ends were cut back, 3 bases at V and 8 bases at J, with 8 bases in the middle. Germline CDR1 SGHTA, CDR2 FQGNSA. The CDR3 nucleotides read TGTGCCAGCAGCTTGGTCCCTGAGCCCCAGCATTTT. Amino acids: CASSLVPEPQHF.

This clone was recorded once. The chain uses TRBV5-6 and TRBJ1-5; 7 positions agree with TRBD1. Germline loops: CDR1 SGHDT, CDR2 YYEEEE. The CDR3 extends over 14 amino acids. V dropped 0 bases and J dropped 7; count of bases not matched to a gene: 4. The CDR3 protein is CASSLDRGGQPQHF. CDR3 DNA: TGTGCCAGCAGCTTGGACAGGGGAGGACAGCCCCAGCATTTT.

V is TRBV19 and J is TRBJ1-3, with TRBD1 matching over 7 bases. Per germline, CDR1 LNHDA and CDR2 SQIVND (reference sequence). V was clipped by 4 bases and J by 0 bases; unmatched bases: 3. This CDR3 region has 15 residues. CDR3 DNA: TGTGCCAGTAGTACAAACAGGGGCTCTGGAAACACCATATATTTT. Translation: CASSTNRGSGNTIYF.

The genes are TRBV10-3 and TRBJ2-3; D not resolved. The germline V gene has CDR1 ENHRY and CDR2 SYGVKD. Trimming shortened V by 7 bases and J by 2 bases, and 16 bases separated the two germline ends. The CDR3 length is 15 residues. In DNA, the CDR3 is TGTGCCATCACCCTTATCTGGCTTTACACAGATACGCAGTATTTT. It codes for CAITLIWLYTDTQYF.

CDR3 residues: CASSLDRREGRVEQYF. The DNA of the CDR3 is TGTGCCAGCAGCTTAGACCGACGGGAGGGGCGAGTCGAGCAGTACTTC. This sequence joins TRBV7-9 and TRBJ2-7; 8 nucleotides match TRBD2. V was clipped by 1 base and J by 6 bases; unmatched bases: 11. This CDR3 has 16 residues. CDR1 and CDR2 from the germline V gene are SEHNR and FQNEAQ (reference sequence).

Here the CDR3 reads CAIGAGGKGQPQHF. CDR3 coding DNA: TGTGCCATCGGGGCAGGGGGCAAGGGTCAGCCCCAGCATTTT. The V and J genes are TRBV10-3 and TRBJ1-5; TRBD1 matches at 8 bases. The V segment lost 8 bases and the J segment 6 bases; nucleotides outside the gene matches: 9. The CDR3 totals 14 residues. Germline loops: CDR1 ENHRY, CDR2 SYGVKD.

The CDR3 loop is CASSMGAGRVNTEAFF. For the CDR3, the DNA is TGTGCCAGTAGTATGGGAGCAGGGAGGGTGAACACTGAAGCTTTCTTT. This chain joins TRBV19 and TRBJ1-1, with D perhaps matching TRBD1 (5 bases). The CDR3 loop spans 16 amino acids. Germline V gives CDR1 LNHDA, CDR2 SQIVND (reference sequence). The V gene lost 3 bases and the J gene lost 0 bases, with 14 bases spanning the gap.

V gene TRBV11-2 combines with J gene TRBJ1-5; D not resolved. CDR1 is SGHAT, CDR2 FQNNGV, per germline. The V end was cut by 0 bases, the J end by 5 bases, with 11 bases between. The CDR3 totals 15 residues. This chain's CDR3 is CASSLDPGVHQPQHF. CDR3 nucleotides: TGTGCCAGCAGCTTAGATCCGGGAGTCCATCAGCCCCAGCATTTT.

This chain connects TRBV7-6 to TRBJ2-1, with 7 positions matching TRBD1. Germline loops: CDR1 SGHVS, CDR2 FNYEAQ. The trim removed 2 bases at V and 7 bases at J, leaving 8 bases unmatched. The CDR3 sequence is 15 residues long. The CDR3 DNA sequence: TGTGCCAGCAGCTTACTCGGACAGGTATCTAATGAGCAGTTCTTC. Protein: CASSLLGQVSNEQFF.

The chain employs TRBV10-3 and TRBJ2-3, with a possible D match to TRBD2 (6 bases). The CDR3 totals 16 residues. V gave up 7 bases and J gave up 0 bases, with 17 bases separating them. The germline V gene encodes CDR1 ENHRY and CDR2 SYGVKD. The CDR3 DNA is TGTGCCATCACGGCGGGGAGGTCAGCAAGCACAGATACGCAGTATTTT. This gives the protein CAITAGRSASTDTQYF.

The chain links TRBV9 to TRBJ2-2, with D possibly being TRBD2 (6 bases). V dropped 2 bases and J dropped 3 bases, with 14 bases sitting between them. The CDR3 has 16 residues. Germline CDR1 reads SGDLS; CDR2 reads YYNGEE. The CDR3 protein is CASSVGGPGDTGELFF. The CDR3 DNA follows: TGTGCCAGCAGCGTGGGGGGTCCCGGTGACACCGGGGAGCTGTTTTTT.

This chain joins TRBV7-2 and TRBJ2-3, with a possible D match to TRBD2 (7 bases). V lost 3 bases and J 6 bases, leaving 19 bases between the germline ends. The germline V gene has CDR1 SGHTA and CDR2 FQGNSA. The CDR3 contains 16 residues. CDR3 nucleotide sequence: TGTGCCAGCAGCTTCTCCGGGGGGCCGACTGCGGATACGCAGTATTTT. Its translation is CASSFSGGPTADTQYF.

The genes are TRBV25-1 and TRBJ2-2, with D uncertain. The CDR3 has 14 amino acids. Germline V CDR1 and CDR2: MGHDK, SYGVNS. The V end lost 4 bases, the J end lost 6 bases, and 12 bases lay between the germline ends. CDR3 amino acids: CASSALLGAGELFF. The DNA for the CDR3 is TGTGCCAGCAGTGCCCTATTAGGAGCCGGGGAGCTGTTTTTT.

This chain links TRBV30 with TRBJ1-2; a weak D match, TRBD1 (5 bases). The germline CDR1 and CDR2 sequences are GTSNPN and SVGIG (reference sequence). The CDR3 contains 13 residues. Trimming shortened V by 6 bases and J by 4 bases, and 15 bases separated the two germline ends. The CDR3 DNA sequence: TGTGCCTGTGGCCTCGGGGCTTCCTATGGCTACACCTTC. Amino acid sequence: CACGLGASYGYTF.

The J gene is TRBJ1-4, the V gene TRBV6-5, with TRBD1 matching over 9 bases. The CDR3 length is 15 residues. J gave up 8 bases and V 5 bases, and 9 bases lay outside the gene matches. Germline values: CDR1 MNHEY, CDR2 SVGAGI. In nucleotides, the CDR3 is TGTGCCAGCAGTCCTCGTCCCGGGACAGGGGAAAAACTGTTTTTT. This sequence encodes CASSPRPGTGEKLFF.

This sequence joins TRBV5-1 and TRBJ1-4; tentatively, D is TRBD1 (5 bases). CDR3 length equals 16 residues. V was trimmed by 0 bases and J by 0 bases, leaving 9 bases between them. Per the germline V gene, CDR1 is SGHRS and CDR2 is YFSETQ. The CDR3 reads CASSLAGSPTNEKLFF. CDR3 nucleotide sequence: TGCGCCAGCAGCTTGGCAGGGAGCCCAACTAATGAAAAACTGTTTTTT.

V gene TRBV4-2 combines with J gene TRBJ1-1; 10 positions agree with TRBD1. Germline V CDR1 and CDR2: LGHNA, YNFKEQ. V lost 3 bases, J lost 3 bases, and 1 base stayed unmatched. This CDR3 has 14 residues. CDR3 sequence: CASSQDRGDTEAFF. CDR3 DNA: TGTGCCAGCAGCCAGGACAGGGGGGACACTGAAGCTTTCTTT.

The rearrangement joins TRBV30 to TRBJ1-2, with D possibly TRBD1 on 5 matching bases. Per the germline V gene, CDR1 is GTSNPN and CDR2 is SVGIG (reference sequence). There are 16 residues in the CDR3. V lost 0 bases and J lost 2, with 16 bases in between. CDR3 protein: CAWSVEFQGVNYGYTF. The CDR3 coding sequence is TGTGCCTGGAGTGTAGAGTTCCAGGGAGTAAACTATGGCTACACCTTC. The full variable domain, its missing parts supplied by reference TRBV30 and TRBJ1-2, is SQTIHQWPATLVQPVGSPLSLECTVEGTSNPNLYWYRQAAGRGLQLLFYSVGIGQISSEVPQNLSASRPQDRQFILSSKKLLLSDSGFYLCAWSVEFQGVNYGYTFGSGTRLTVV.

The table lists this clone with a few counts. J is TRBJ2-7 and V is TRBV4-1, with D perhaps TRBD1 (6 bases). This CDR3 is built from 18 residues. V gave up 4 bases and J gave up 0 bases, with 22 bases separating them. Germline loops: CDR1 MGHRA, CDR2 YSYEKL. CDR3 sequence reads: CASSPWGRRDRDSYEQYF. CDR3 nucleotide sequence: TGCGCCAGCAGCCCTTGGGGGCGCCGGGACCGGGACTCCTACGAGCAGTACTTC.

This chain uses TRBV7-2 with TRBJ2-3, with TRBD2 matching 9 bases. Germline loops: CDR1 SGHTA, CDR2 FQGNSA. After removal of 3 bases from V and 4 bases from J, the junction contained 11 bases not matched to a gene. This CDR3 region has 17 residues. CDR3 in amino acids: CASSFRAGTSNPDTQYF. In DNA, the CDR3 is TGTGCCAGCAGCTTTAGGGCTGGGACTAGCAATCCAGATACGCAGTATTTT.

This chain links TRBV19 with TRBJ1-2; 7 bases fit TRBD1. V lost 4 bases, J lost 8 bases, and 7 bases stayed unmatched. The V gene's germline CDR1 is LNHDA and CDR2 SQIVND (reference sequence). The CDR3 is made up of 13 amino acids. The CDR3 sequence is CASSRDRVRGYTF. DNA of the CDR3: TGTGCCAGTAGTAGAGACAGGGTACGAGGCTACACCTTC.

The DNA for the CDR3 is TGTGCCAGTAGTATAAAAACTAGCGGGGGGGCCGTGGGCAATGAGCAGTTCTTC. Residues: CASSIKTSGGAVGNEQFF. V and J are TRBV19 and TRBJ2-1, with 13 bases lining up with TRBD2. With V trimmed by 2 bases and J by 6 bases, 10 bases remained unmatched. This CDR3 region has 18 residues. The germline V gene encodes CDR1 LNHDA and CDR2 SQIVND (reference sequence). The full variable domain, in which reference TRBV19 and TRBJ2-1 provide the parts outside the CDR3, is DGGITQSPKYLFRKEGQNVTLSCEQNLNHDAMYWYRQDPGQGLRLIYYSQIVNDFQKGDIAEGYSVSREKKESFPLTVTSAQKNPTAFYLCASSIKTSGGAVGNEQFFGPGTRLTVL.

Here the CDR3 DNA reads TGCGCCAGCAGCCAAGAGAGGAGTTCACCCCTCCACTTT. Translated: CASSQERSSPLHF. The chain joins TRBV4-3 to TRBJ1-6; no reliable D call. The germline gives CDR1 LGHNA, CDR2 YSLEER. Trimming left V 0 bases short and J 9 bases short, with 6 bases between. The CDR3 has 13 amino acids.